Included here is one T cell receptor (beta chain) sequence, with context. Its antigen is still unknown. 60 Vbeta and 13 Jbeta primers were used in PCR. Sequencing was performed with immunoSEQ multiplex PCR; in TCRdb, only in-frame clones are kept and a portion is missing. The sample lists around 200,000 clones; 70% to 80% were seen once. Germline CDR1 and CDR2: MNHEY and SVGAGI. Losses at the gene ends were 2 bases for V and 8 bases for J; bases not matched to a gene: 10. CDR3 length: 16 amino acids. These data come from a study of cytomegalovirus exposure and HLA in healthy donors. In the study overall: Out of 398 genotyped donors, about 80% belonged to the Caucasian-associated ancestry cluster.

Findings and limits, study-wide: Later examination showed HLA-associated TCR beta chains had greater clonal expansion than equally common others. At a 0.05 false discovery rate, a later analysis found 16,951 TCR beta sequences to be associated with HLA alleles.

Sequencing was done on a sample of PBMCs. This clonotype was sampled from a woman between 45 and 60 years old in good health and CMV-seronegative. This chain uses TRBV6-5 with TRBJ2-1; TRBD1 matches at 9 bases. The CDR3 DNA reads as TGTGCCAGCAGTTACACAGCCGGGACAGGGAGCGATGAGCAGTTCTTC. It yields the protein CASSYTAGTGSDEQFF.